A selection of T cell receptor beta chains follows, all from one sample in a study of identical twins. TCRdb re-derived calls from the 5' RACE reads in MiXCR, one entry per CDR3 protein. The sample lists about 530,000 distinct CDR3 sequences; 20% to 25% were seen once. These data were also filed under a second study, of yellow fever vaccine responses in identical twins.

Sequencing was done on a sample of CD4+ T cells sorted from blood. These receptors came from a woman under 30 in good health. The conserved cysteine and the conserved F or W are not part of the CDR3 here.

v_gene: TRBV3-1
j_gene: TRBJ1-5
CDR3aa: ASSHGETNQPQH

v_gene: TRBV10-3
j_gene: TRBJ2-1
CDR3aa: AISDRRESSYNEQF

v_gene: TRBV24-1
j_gene: TRBJ2-5
CDR3aa: ATSDFGGSGKQETQY

v_gene: TRBV2
j_gene: TRBJ1-2
CDR3aa: ASKGQLYGYT

v_gene: TRBV5-1
j_gene: TRBJ2-1
CDR3aa: ASSLGLQRLAGDEYNEQF

v_gene: TRBV18
j_gene: TRBJ1-6
CDR3aa: ASSRTGGAADNSPLH

v_gene: TRBV24-1
j_gene: TRBJ2-3
CDR3aa: ATSDEIAAGRRDTQY

v_gene: TRBV29-1
j_gene: TRBJ2-3
CDR3aa: SVFWSTDTQY

v_gene: TRBV24-1
j_gene: TRBJ2-2
CDR3aa: ATRADANTGELF

v_gene: TRBV27
j_gene: TRBJ2-2
CDR3aa: ASSVLAEYTGELF